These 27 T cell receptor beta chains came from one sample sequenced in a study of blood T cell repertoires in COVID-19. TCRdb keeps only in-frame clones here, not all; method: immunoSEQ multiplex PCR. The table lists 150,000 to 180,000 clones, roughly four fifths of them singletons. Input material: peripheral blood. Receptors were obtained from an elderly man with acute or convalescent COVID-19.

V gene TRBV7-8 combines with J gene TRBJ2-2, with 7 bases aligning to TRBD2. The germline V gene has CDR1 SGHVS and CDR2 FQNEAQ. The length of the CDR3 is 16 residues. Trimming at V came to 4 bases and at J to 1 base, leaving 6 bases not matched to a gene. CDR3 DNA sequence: TGTGCCAGCAGCTACCGGGACTACTTGAACACCGGGGAGCTGTTTTTT. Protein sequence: CASSYRDYLNTGELFF.

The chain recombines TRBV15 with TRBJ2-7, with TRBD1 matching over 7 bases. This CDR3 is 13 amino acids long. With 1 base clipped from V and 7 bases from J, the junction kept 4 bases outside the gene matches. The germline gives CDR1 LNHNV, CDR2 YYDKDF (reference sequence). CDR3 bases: TGTGCCACCAGCAGAGGGGACAGCCATGAGCAGTACTTC. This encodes CATSRGDSHEQYF.

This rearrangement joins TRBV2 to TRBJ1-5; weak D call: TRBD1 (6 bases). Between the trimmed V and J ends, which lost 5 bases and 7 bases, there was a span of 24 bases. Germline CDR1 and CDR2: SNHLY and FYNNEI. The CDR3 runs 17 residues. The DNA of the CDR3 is TGTGCCAGCAGTACGAAGCCATTCGAACCCACAGGGCAGCCCCAGCATTTT. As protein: CASSTKPFEPTGQPQHF.

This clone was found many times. The CDR3 DNA is TGTGCCAGCAGCCGCATAGGAGCGGGGGCCGGCACAGATACGCAGTATTTT. It specifies CASSRIGAGAGTDTQYF. This chain connects TRBV4-2 to TRBJ2-3; 8 nucleotides match TRBD2. J lost 1 base, V lost 4 bases, and 10 bases had no gene match. The CDR3 covers 17 residues. From germline, CDR1 is LGHNA and CDR2 YNFKEQ.

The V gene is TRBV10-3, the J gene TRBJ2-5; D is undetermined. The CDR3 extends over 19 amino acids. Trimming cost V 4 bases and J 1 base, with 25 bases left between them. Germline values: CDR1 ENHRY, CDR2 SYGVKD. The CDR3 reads CAISAVRLREGPLQETQYF. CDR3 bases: TGTGCCATCAGTGCAGTGAGGCTACGTGAAGGTCCCCTCCAAGAGACCCAGTACTTC.

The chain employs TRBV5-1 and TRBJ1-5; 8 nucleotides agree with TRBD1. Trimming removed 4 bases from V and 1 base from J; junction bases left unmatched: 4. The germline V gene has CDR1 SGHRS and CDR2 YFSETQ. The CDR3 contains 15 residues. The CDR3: CASSPGGVSNQPQHF. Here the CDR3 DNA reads TGCGCCAGCAGCCCAGGGGGCGTCAGCAATCAGCCCCAGCATTTT.

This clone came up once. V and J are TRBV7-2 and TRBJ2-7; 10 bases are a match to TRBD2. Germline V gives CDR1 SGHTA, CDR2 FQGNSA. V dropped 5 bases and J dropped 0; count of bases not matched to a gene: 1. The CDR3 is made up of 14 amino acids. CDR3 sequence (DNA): TGTGCCAGCAGCGCTAGCGGGAGCTCCTACGAGCAGTACTTC. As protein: CASSASGSSYEQYF.

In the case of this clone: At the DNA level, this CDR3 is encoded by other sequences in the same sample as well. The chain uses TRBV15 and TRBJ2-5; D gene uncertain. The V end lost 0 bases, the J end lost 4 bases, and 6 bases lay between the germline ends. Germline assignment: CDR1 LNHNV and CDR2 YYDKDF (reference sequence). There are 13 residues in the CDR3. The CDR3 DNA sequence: TGTGCCACCAGCAGAGATCCGGGAGAGACCCAGTACTTC. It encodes CATSRDPGETQYF.

This CDR3 is CASTQTGHETQYF. The CDR3 DNA reads TGTGCCAGTACCCAGACAGGGCACGAGACCCAGTACTTC. The chain employs TRBV19 and TRBJ2-5; 7 bases are shared with TRBD1. V lost 7 bases to trimming and J lost 5 bases; unmatched junction nucleotides: 7. CDR3 length equals 13 residues. Germline CDR1 and CDR2: LNHDA and SQIVND (reference sequence). The whole variable domain, filled in from reference TRBV19 and TRBJ2-5, reads DGGITQSPKYLFRKEGQNVTLSCEQNLNHDAMYWYRQDPGQGLRLIYYSQIVNDFQKGDIAEGYSVSREKKESFPLTVTSAQKNPTAFYLCASTQTGHETQYFGPGTRLLVL.

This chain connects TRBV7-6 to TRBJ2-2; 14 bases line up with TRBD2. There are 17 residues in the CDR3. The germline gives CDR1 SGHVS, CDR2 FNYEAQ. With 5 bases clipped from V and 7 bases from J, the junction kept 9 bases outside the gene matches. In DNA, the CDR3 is TGTGCCAGCAGCGTCTCCGGGACTAGCGGGGGTGGCGGGGAGCTGTTTTTT. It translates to CASSVSGTSGGGGELFF.

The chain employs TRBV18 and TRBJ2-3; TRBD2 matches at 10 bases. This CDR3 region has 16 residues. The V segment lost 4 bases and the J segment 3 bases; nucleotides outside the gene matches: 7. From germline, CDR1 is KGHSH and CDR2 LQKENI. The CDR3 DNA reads TGTGCCAGCTCACGCGAGACTAGCGGGTGGACAGATACGCAGTATTTT. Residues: CASSRETSGWTDTQYF.

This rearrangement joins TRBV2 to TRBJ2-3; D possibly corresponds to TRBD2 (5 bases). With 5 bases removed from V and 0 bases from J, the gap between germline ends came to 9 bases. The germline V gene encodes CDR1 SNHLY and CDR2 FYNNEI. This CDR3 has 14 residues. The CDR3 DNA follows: TGTGCCAGCAGTCGACTACTGAGCACAGATACGCAGTATTTT. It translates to CASSRLLSTDTQYF.

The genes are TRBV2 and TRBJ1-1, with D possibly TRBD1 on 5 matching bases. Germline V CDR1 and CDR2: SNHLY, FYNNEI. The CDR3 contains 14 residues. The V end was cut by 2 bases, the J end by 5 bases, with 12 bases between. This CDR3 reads CASSELGLGTEAFF. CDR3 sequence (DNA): TGTGCCAGCAGTGAACTGGGGCTGGGGACTGAAGCTTTCTTT.

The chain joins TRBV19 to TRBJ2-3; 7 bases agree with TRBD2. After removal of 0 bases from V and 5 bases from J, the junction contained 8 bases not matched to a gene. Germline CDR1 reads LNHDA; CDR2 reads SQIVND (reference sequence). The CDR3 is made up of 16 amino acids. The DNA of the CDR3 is TGTGCCAGTAGTATAGACCTTCCGGGGAGGGGAGATACGCAGTATTTT. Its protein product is CASSIDLPGRGDTQYF.

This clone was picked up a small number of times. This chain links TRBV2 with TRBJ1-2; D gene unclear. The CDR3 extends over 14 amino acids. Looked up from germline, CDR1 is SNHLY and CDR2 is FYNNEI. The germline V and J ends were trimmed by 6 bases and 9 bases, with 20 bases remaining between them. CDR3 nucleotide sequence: TGTGCCAGCAGCGTACAGCGAACTGGGAGTAGCTACACCTTC. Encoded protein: CASSVQRTGSSYTF.

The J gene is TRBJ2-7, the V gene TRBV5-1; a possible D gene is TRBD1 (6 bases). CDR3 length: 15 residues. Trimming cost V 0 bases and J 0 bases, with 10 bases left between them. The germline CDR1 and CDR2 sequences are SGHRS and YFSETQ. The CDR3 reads CASSLGTGRSYEQYF. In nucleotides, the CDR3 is TGCGCCAGCAGCTTGGGAACAGGGCGCTCCTACGAGCAGTACTTC.

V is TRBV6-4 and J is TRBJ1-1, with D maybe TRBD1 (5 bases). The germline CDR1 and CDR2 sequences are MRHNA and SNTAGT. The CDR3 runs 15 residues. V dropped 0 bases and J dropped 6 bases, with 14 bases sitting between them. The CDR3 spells CASSDSVAGNAEAFF. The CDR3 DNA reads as TGTGCCAGCAGTGACTCAGTAGCAGGGAATGCTGAAGCTTTCTTT.

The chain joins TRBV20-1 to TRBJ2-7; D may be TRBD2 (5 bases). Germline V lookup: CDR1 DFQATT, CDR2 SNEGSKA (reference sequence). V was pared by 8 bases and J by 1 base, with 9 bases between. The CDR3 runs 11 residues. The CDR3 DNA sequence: TGCAGTCCGGGGAATTCCTACGAGCAGTACTTC. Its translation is CSPGNSYEQYF.

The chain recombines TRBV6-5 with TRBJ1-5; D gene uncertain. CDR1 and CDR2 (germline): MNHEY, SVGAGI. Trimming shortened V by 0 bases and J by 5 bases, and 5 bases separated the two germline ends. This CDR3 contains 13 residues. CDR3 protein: CASSYSEDQPQHF. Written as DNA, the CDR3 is TGTGCCAGCAGTTACTCGGAGGATCAGCCCCAGCATTTT.

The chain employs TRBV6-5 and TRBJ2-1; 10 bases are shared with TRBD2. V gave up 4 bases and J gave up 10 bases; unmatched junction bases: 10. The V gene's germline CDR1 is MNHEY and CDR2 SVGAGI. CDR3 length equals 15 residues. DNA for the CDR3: TGTGCCAGCAGTTCAACTAGCGGGGTAGTGAGAGAGCAGTTCTTC. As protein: CASSSTSGVVREQFF.

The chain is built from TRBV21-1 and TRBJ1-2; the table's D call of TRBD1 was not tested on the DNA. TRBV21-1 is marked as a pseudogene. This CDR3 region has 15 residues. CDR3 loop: CASSGGRGINYGYTF. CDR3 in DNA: TGTGCCAGCAGCGGAGGCAGGGGGATTAACTATGGCTACACCTTC.

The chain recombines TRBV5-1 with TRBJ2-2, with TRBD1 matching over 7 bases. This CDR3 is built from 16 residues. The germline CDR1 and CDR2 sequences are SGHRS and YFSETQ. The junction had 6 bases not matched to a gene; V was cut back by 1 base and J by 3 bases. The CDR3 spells CASSLSTGVDTGELFF. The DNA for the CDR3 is TGCGCCAGCAGCTTGTCCACAGGGGTAGACACCGGGGAGCTGTTTTTT.

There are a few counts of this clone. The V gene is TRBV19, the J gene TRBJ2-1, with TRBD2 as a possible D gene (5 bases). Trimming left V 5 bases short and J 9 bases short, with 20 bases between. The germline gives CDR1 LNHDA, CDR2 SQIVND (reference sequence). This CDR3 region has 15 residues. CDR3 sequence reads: CASSSWAGIEGEQFF. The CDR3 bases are TGTGCCAGTAGTTCGTGGGCAGGTATTGAGGGTGAGCAGTTCTTC.

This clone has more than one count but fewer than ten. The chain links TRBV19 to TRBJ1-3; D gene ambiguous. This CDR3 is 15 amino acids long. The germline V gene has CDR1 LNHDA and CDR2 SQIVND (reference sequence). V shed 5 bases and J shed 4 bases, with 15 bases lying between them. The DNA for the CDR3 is TGTGCCAGTAGTCCGCGGACTCCCGAGGGAAACACCATATATTTT. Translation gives CASSPRTPEGNTIYF.

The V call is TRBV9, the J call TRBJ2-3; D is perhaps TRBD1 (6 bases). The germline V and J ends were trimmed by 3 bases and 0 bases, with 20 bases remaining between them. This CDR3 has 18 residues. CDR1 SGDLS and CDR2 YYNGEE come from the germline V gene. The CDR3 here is CASSAHPITGPSTDTQYF. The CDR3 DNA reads TGTGCCAGCAGCGCTCACCCGATCACAGGGCCCAGCACAGATACGCAGTATTTT.

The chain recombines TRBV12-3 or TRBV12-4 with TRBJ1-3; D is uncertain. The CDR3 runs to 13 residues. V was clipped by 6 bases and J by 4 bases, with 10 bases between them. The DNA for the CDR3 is TGTGCCAGCAGCCCGAGCGGAGGAAACACCATATATTTT. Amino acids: CASSPSGGNTIYF.

The CDR3 DNA reads TGCGCCAGCAGTGAGTCCCCTGCAGGCACGAACACTGAAGCTTTCTTT. Residues: CASSESPAGTNTEAFF. The V and J genes are TRBV10-1 and TRBJ1-1, with unresolved D. The ends were cut back, 0 bases at V and 1 base at J, with 12 bases in the middle. The CDR3 runs 16 residues. The germline V gene encodes CDR1 WNHNN and CDR2 SYGVQD (reference sequence).